Listed here are 17 T cell receptor beta chains from one sample, sequenced in a study of memory CD4+ T cells and cytomegalovirus serostatus. The sort gate was single viable CD3+CD4+CD8-CD45RO+ cells for memory CD4+ T cells. Generated by immunoSEQ multiplex PCR, the TCRdb table keeps only in-frame clones and is missing some. In the table there are 55,000 to 65,000 clones, roughly three quarters of which are singletons. The source material was memory CD4+ T cells from blood. The receptor source for this set is an adult in good health and CMV-seronegative.

This clone appeared once. The chain couples TRBV11-3 to TRBJ2-1; 14 bases fit TRBD2. J was trimmed by 7 bases and V by 1 base; bases with no gene match: 3. Germline V gene lookup returns CDR1 SGHNT and CDR2 YENEEA. The CDR3 runs to 16 residues. CDR3 nucleotides: TGTGCCAGCAGCTTAGTTGGGACTAGCGGGAGAAATGAGCAGTTCTTC. Residues: CASSLVGTSGRNEQFF.

The chain couples TRBV18 to TRBJ2-7, with 7 bases lining up with TRBD1. V trimming: 4 bases; J trimming: 3 bases; junction bases outside the gene matches: 3. This CDR3 region has 13 residues. Looked up from germline, CDR1 is KGHSH and CDR2 is LQKENI. The CDR3 sequence: CASSRGQDYEQYF. As DNA, the CDR3 is TGTGCCAGCTCACGCGGACAGGACTACGAGCAGTACTTC.

This clone occurred once. The J gene is TRBJ2-1, the V gene TRBV6-1; the match to TRBD1 covers 7 bases. V lost 8 bases, J lost 5 bases, and 9 bases stayed unmatched. Germline lookup yields CDR1 MNHNS and CDR2 SASEGT. This CDR3 region has 14 residues. The CDR3 sequence: CASEGRGPHNEQFF. For the CDR3, the DNA is TGTGCCAGCGAGGGAAGGGGGCCGCACAATGAGCAGTTCTTC.

The chain is built from TRBV6-5 and TRBJ2-7; unclear D gene. Between the trimmed V and J ends, which lost 7 bases and 2 bases, there was a span of 15 bases. This CDR3 has 14 residues. Germline lookup yields CDR1 MNHEY and CDR2 SVGAGI. The CDR3 bases are TGTGCCAGCACCAAGGGAAATTCGGCCTACGAGCAGTACTTC. Protein product: CASTKGNSAYEQYF.

V usage is TRBV9 and J usage is TRBJ1-3, with no clear D. This CDR3 spans 15 amino acids. Trimming removed 0 bases at V and 0 bases at J, with 7 bases between. Germline lookup yields CDR1 SGDLS and CDR2 YYNGEE. The CDR3 sequence: CASSVASASGNTIYF. CDR3 coding DNA: TGTGCCAGCAGCGTAGCTTCGGCCTCTGGAAACACCATATATTTT. The full variable domain, rest sourced from reference TRBV9 and TRBJ1-3, is DSGVTQTPKHLITATGQRVTLRCSPRSGDLSVYWYQQSLDQGLQFLIQYYNGEERAKGNILERFSAQQFPDLHSELNLSSLELGDSALYFCASSVASASGNTIYFGEGSWLTVV.

The V gene is TRBV19, the J gene TRBJ1-1; 8 positions agree with TRBD1. CDR3 length: 13 residues. Germline values: CDR1 LNHDA, CDR2 SQIVND (reference sequence). V trimming: 6 bases; J trimming: 4 bases; junction bases outside the gene matches: 4. The CDR3 DNA is TGTGCCAGTAGGGACAGGGATTTCACTGAAGCTTTCTTT. Translated, it gives CASRDRDFTEAFF.

The V call is TRBV28, the J call TRBJ1-1, with TRBD1 identical over 12 bases. J lost 4 bases, V lost 6 bases, and 24 bases had no gene match. Germline-derived CDR1 and CDR2 are MDHEN and SYDVKM. This CDR3 region has 21 residues. The CDR3 region is CASRTLRYRDRGPNEGTEAFF. Written as DNA, the CDR3 is TGTGCCAGCAGGACATTACGGTACCGGGACAGGGGGCCGAATGAGGGCACTGAAGCTTTCTTT.

This chain uses TRBV27 with TRBJ2-7; no reliable D call. The CDR3 length is 14 residues. The germline V gene has CDR1 MNHEY and CDR2 SMNVEV (reference sequence). V was shortened by 7 bases and J by 0 bases, with 13 bases between the two germline ends. The CDR3: CASTPDRASYEQYF. The CDR3 DNA reads as TGTGCCAGCACCCCGGACCGAGCCTCCTACGAGCAGTACTTC.

This rearrangement joins TRBV5-1 to TRBJ2-2, with D perhaps given as TRBD1 or TRBD2 (5 bases each). V gave up 5 bases and J gave up 6 bases, with 17 bases separating them. The CDR3 length is 15 residues. Germline V lookup: CDR1 SGHRS, CDR2 YFSETQ. The CDR3 nucleotides read TGCGCCAGCAGTCACAGGACCAACGGGGCCGGGGAGCTGTTTTTT. Protein sequence: CASSHRTNGAGELFF.

This clone has more than one count but fewer than ten. This chain joins TRBV5-1 and TRBJ1-5, with no clear D. Germline-derived CDR1 and CDR2 are SGHRS and YFSETQ. The ends were cut back, 0 bases at V and 2 bases at J, with 9 bases in the middle. There are 15 residues in the CDR3. The CDR3 DNA follows: TGCGCCAGCAGCTTGGGGGCCCAGGGCAATCAGCCCCAGCATTTT. Its translation is CASSLGAQGNQPQHF.

The V call is TRBV30, the J call TRBJ1-2; 12 bases match TRBD1. Looked up from germline, CDR1 is GTSNPN and CDR2 is SVGIG (reference sequence). V gave up 7 bases and J gave up 3 bases; unmatched junction bases: 9. CDR3 length: 15 residues. The CDR3 nucleotides read TGTGCCTTACCGGGACAGGGGGCTGGATACTATGGCTACACCTTC. This translates into CALPGQGAGYYGYTF.

The chain links TRBV4-1 to TRBJ2-5; 9 nucleotides align to TRBD1. The DNA end is a closer match to TRBJ2-7, so the J assignment may be wrong. The CDR3 totals 16 residues. Germline lookup yields CDR1 MGHRA and CDR2 YSYEKL. The CDR3 protein is CASSPSRGTGLYEQYF. The CDR3 coding sequence is TGCGCCAGCAGCCCATCGCGGGGGACAGGGCTCTACGAGCAGTACTTC.

This clone was detected a few times. V is TRBV25-1 and J is TRBJ1-1; D is undetermined. The V end was cut by 6 bases, the J end by 0 bases, with 2 bases between. There are 11 residues in the CDR3. Looked up from germline, CDR1 is MGHDK and CDR2 is SYGVNS. The CDR3 coding sequence is TGTGCCAGCAGGCTGAACACTGAAGCTTTCTTT. Its translation: CASRLNTEAFF.

This clone was counted once. The gene calls are TRBV18 and TRBJ1-2; 8 bases agree with TRBD1. This CDR3 contains 13 residues. J lost 12 bases, V lost 3 bases, and 9 bases had no gene match. Per the germline V gene, CDR1 is KGHSH and CDR2 is LQKENI. The CDR3 nucleotides are TGTGCCAGCTCACCGACCCGGGACAGGCGAGACACCTTC. This sequence encodes CASSPTRDRRDTF.

V usage is TRBV18 and J usage is TRBJ1-3, with D unresolved. CDR3 size: 14 residues. Per germline, CDR1 KGHSH and CDR2 LQKENI. Trimming took 6 bases from V and 7 from J, leaving 16 bases between them. For the CDR3, the DNA is TGTGCCAGCTCTCCCGGCGAGGGTATGAACACCATATATTTT. This codes for CASSPGEGMNTIYF.

The chain has TRBV5-6 and TRBJ2-1; 8 nucleotides match TRBD2. Germline V CDR1 and CDR2: SGHDT, YYEEEE. Losses at the gene ends were 4 bases for V and 2 bases for J; bases not matched to a gene: 17. The CDR3 spans 19 residues. The CDR3 coding sequence is TGTGCCAGCAGCCGCATGGCGGGAGGAGGAAGTTCGGCCTACAATGAGCAGTTCTTC. Residues: CASSRMAGGGSSAYNEQFF. Based on the CDR3 plus reference TRBV5-6 and TRBJ2-1, the full variable domain is DAGVTQSPTHLIKTRGQQVTLRCSPKSGHDTVSWYQQALGQGPQFIFQYYEEEERQRGNFPDRFSGHQFPNYSSELNVNALLLGDSALYLCASSRMAGGGSSAYNEQFFGPGTRLTVL.

The chain couples TRBV14 to TRBJ2-3; 7 nucleotides line up with TRBD2. The length of the CDR3 is 15 residues. CDR1 and CDR2 from the germline V gene are SGHDN and FVKESK. Trimming removed 4 bases from V and 0 bases from J; junction bases left unmatched: 4. This CDR3 is CASSRGLTSTDTQYF. CDR3 nucleotide sequence: TGTGCCAGCAGCCGGGGACTAACTAGCACAGATACGCAGTATTTT.